A single sample is the source of the 5 T cell receptor beta chains below, sequenced in a study of cytomegalovirus exposure and HLA in healthy donors. The study ran its PCR with 60 Vbeta and 13 Jbeta primers. Clones were sequenced by immunoSEQ multiplex PCR, and TCRdb holds only the in-frame ones, with some missing. Among more than 150,000 clones listed, roughly 87% were seen once. Sequencing was done on a sample of PBMCs. The receptors were sampled from a man aged 50-60 years in good health and CMV-seronegative.

The CDR3 DNA is TGTGCCAGCAGTGACGCAGGGACTAAAGGAGAGACCCAGTACTTC. This encodes CASSDAGTKGETQYF. The chain has TRBV6-1 and TRBJ2-5, with TRBD2 matching over 7 bases. J lost 4 bases, V lost 3 bases, and 8 bases had no gene match. The CDR3 covers 15 residues. CDR1 MNHNS and CDR2 SASEGT come from the germline V gene.

This clone was counted only a few times. The chain has TRBV7-2 and TRBJ1-5; D is perhaps TRBD1 (5 bases). V lost 5 bases and J lost 3, with 11 bases in between. Per the germline V gene, CDR1 is SGHTA and CDR2 is FQGNSA. This CDR3 has 14 amino acids. The CDR3 region is CASSAGRNNQPQHF. The CDR3 bases are TGTGCCAGCAGCGCGGGACGTAACAATCAGCCCCAGCATTTT.

The J gene is TRBJ2-3, the V gene TRBV4-3; D may be TRBD2 (5 bases). This CDR3 spans 15 amino acids. The germline V and J ends were trimmed by 1 base and 5 bases, with 13 bases remaining between them. Per the germline V gene, CDR1 is LGHNA and CDR2 is YSLEER. The CDR3 loop is CASSQVASWGDTQYF. CDR3 DNA: TGCGCCAGCAGCCAAGTCGCTAGCTGGGGAGATACGCAGTATTTT.

The genes are TRBV6-1 and TRBJ1-5; TRBD1 matches at 9 bases. V shed 2 bases, J shed 8 bases, and the junction held 7 bases outside the gene matches. This CDR3 contains 15 residues. In germline, CDR1 is MNHNS, CDR2 SASEGT. Written as DNA, the CDR3 is TGTGCCAGCAGTGAATCGGGACAGGGTTGGGAGCCCCAGCATTTT. This sequence encodes CASSESGQGWEPQHF.

To note about this clone: Other DNA sequences from this sample encode an identical CDR3 as well. The rearrangement links TRBV7-9 to TRBJ1-4; D possibly corresponds to TRBD1 (5 bases). V was trimmed by 5 bases and J by 5 bases, leaving 12 bases between them. The germline V gene has CDR1 SEHNR and CDR2 FQNEAQ (reference sequence). This CDR3 has 14 amino acids. CDR3 sequence: CASSPGQGNEKLFF. For the CDR3, the DNA is TGTGCCAGCAGCCCAGGGCAGGGCAATGAAAAACTGTTTTTT.